These 22 T cell receptor beta chains originate from one sample sequenced in a study of regulatory T cells in long-lasting Graves disease. Time point noted: persistent/refractory GD, antithyroid drugs over 5 years with positive TRAb. Extracted RNA from PBMCs served as the source of the TCR library. CDR3-region Arm-PCR and iRepertoire HTBI primers produced the TCR beta libraries. MiXCR, run by TCRdb on the multiplex PCR reads, gives a single entry per CDR3 protein. The table has approximately 360,000 distinct CDR3 sequences, roughly 25% seen once. Sequencing was performed on peripheral blood mononuclear cells (PBMCs), taken when the disease was refractory, from a patient treated with antithyroid drugs. The receptors shown here come from a woman between 40 and 50 years old with Graves disease.

This clonotype was found many times. This chain connects TRBV20-1 to TRBJ1-1; weak D call: TRBD1 (5 bases). The CDR3 is 16 residues long. CDR1 DFQATT and CDR2 SNEGSKA come from the germline V gene (reference sequence). The V end was cut by 6 bases, the J end by 1 base, with 21 bases between. CDR3 region: CSAKGTPRRTNTEAFF. For the CDR3, the DNA is TGCAGTGCCAAAGGGACCCCTAGACGAACGAACACTGAAGCTTTCTTT.

This clonotype has a count of ten or more. The DNA for the CDR3 is TGCGCCAGCAGGCGGGACAGGATGAACACTGAAGCTTTCTTT. Its translation: CASRRDRMNTEAFF. J is TRBJ1-1 and V is TRBV5-1; 8 nucleotides line up with TRBD1. V shed 5 bases, J shed 0 bases, and the junction held 3 bases outside the gene matches. Germline CDR1 SGHRS, CDR2 YFSETQ. This CDR3 spans 14 amino acids.

As to this clonotype: Being one base from a much bigger clone, this may be a read error. This chain connects TRBV20-1 to TRBJ1-1; 11 bases agree with TRBD1. CDR3 length equals 14 residues. The germline gives CDR1 DFQATT, CDR2 SNEGSKA (reference sequence). J lost 4 bases, V lost 6 bases, and 7 bases had no gene match. In nucleotides, the CDR3 is TGCAGTGCCAACGGACAGGGGGCTTTCACTGAAGCTTTCTTT. Its translation is CSANGQGAFTEAFF.

The chain links TRBV15 to TRBJ2-2; 7 positions match TRBD1. Germline assignment: CDR1 LNHNV and CDR2 YYDKDF (reference sequence). Unmatched junction bases numbered 5, after V lost 0 bases and J lost 1 base. CDR3 size: 17 residues. CDR3 amino acids: CATSRDSRGWNTGELFF. DNA for the CDR3: TGTGCCACCAGCAGAGATAGCAGGGGGTGGAACACCGGGGAGCTGTTTTTT.

This clonotype was seen many times. This CDR3 reads CASGGTYRTGELFF. The CDR3 DNA follows: TGTGCCAGCGGCGGGACTTATCGTACCGGGGAGCTGTTTTTT. The J gene is TRBJ2-2, the V gene TRBV11-1; tentatively, D is TRBD2 (6 bases). CDR1 and CDR2 (germline): SGHAT, FQDESV (reference sequence). CDR3 length: 14 residues. V lost 8 bases and J 5 bases, leaving 15 bases between the germline ends.

The chain is built from TRBV6-2 or TRBV6-3 and TRBJ2-2, with 8 bases lining up with TRBD1. This CDR3 region has 19 residues. Trimming took 4 bases from V and 0 from J; bases not matched to a gene: 13. Germline CDR1 reads MNHEY; CDR2 reads SVGEGT. Here the CDR3 DNA reads TGTGCCAGCAGTTCAGTTAGGGGACAGGTGGAAACGAACACCGGGGAGCTGTTTTTT. This encodes CASSSVRGQVETNTGELFF.

Many counts were recorded for this clonotype. The V and J genes are TRBV2 and TRBJ2-5; 10 bases agree with TRBD2. This CDR3 comprises 15 residues. The V gene end was trimmed by 7 bases and the J gene end by 3 bases; junction bases not matched to a gene: 8. Germline V CDR1 and CDR2: SNHLY, FYNNEI. The CDR3 loop reads CASTTGLASEETQYF. CDR3 in DNA: TGTGCCAGCACGACGGGACTAGCGAGTGAAGAGACCCAGTACTTC. The complete variable domain, with remaining parts taken from reference TRBV2 and TRBJ2-5, reads EPEVTQTPSHQVTQMGQEVILRCVPISNHLYFYWYRQILGQKVEFLVSFYNNEISEKSEIFDDQFSVERPDGSNFTLKIRSTKLEDSAMYFCASTTGLASEETQYFGPGTRLLVL.

This clonotype was picked up a small number of times. The V call is TRBV6-1, the J call TRBJ1-5, with D perhaps TRBD1 (6 bases). The ends were cut back, 3 bases at V and 7 bases at J, with 16 bases in the middle. The CDR3 runs 15 residues. Looked up from germline, CDR1 is MNHNS and CDR2 is SASEGT. CDR3 in DNA: TGTGCCAGCAGTGATTTTTTCAGGGGTGGGCAGCCCCAGCATTTT. Translation gives CASSDFFRGGQPQHF.

The gene calls are TRBV7-9 and TRBJ1-5; D is perhaps TRBD1 (5 bases). This CDR3 region has 17 residues. Germline assignment: CDR1 SEHNR and CDR2 FQNEAQ (reference sequence). Trimming shortened V by 6 bases and J by 4 bases, and 22 bases separated the two germline ends. The CDR3 bases are TGTGCCAGCAGTTCTCGAGCCCTCGGGACGAGGAATCAGCCCCAGCATTTT. This sequence encodes CASSSRALGTRNQPQHF.

Only a few counts were recorded for this clonotype. The chain joins TRBV7-9 to TRBJ2-7, with 8 bases matching TRBD1. The CDR3 is 16 residues long. Germline V lookup: CDR1 SEHNR, CDR2 FQNEAQ (reference sequence). With 5 bases clipped from V and 5 bases from J, the junction kept 14 bases outside the gene matches. CDR3 region: CASSVGTGGDVDEQYF. CDR3 bases: TGTGCCAGCAGCGTCGGGACAGGTGGTGATGTCGACGAGCAGTACTTC.

The gene calls are TRBV5-1 and TRBJ1-4, with 9 bases aligning to TRBD1. V trimming: 3 bases; J trimming: 8 bases; junction bases outside the gene matches: 5. Germline V gene sequence: CDR1 SGHRS, CDR2 YFSETQ. The CDR3 spans 14 residues. The chain's CDR3 is CASSWGQGVEKLFF. The CDR3 coding sequence is TGCGCCAGCAGCTGGGGACAGGGTGTCGAAAAACTGTTTTTT.

This clonotype has only one observation. A read error may explain this, as a much larger clone is one base away. The chain combines TRBV6-1 with TRBJ2-5, with D unclear. The CDR3 totals 14 residues. Trimming left V 3 bases short and J 2 bases short, with 10 bases between. Germline V gives CDR1 MNHNS, CDR2 SASEGT. CDR3 amino acids: CASSDRHIQETQYF. CDR3 bases: TGTGCCAGCAGTGATCGGCACATACAAGAGACCCAGTACTTC.

This sequence joins TRBV19 and TRBJ2-3; 7 bases agree with TRBD2. After removal of 3 bases from V and 5 bases from J, the junction contained 5 bases not matched to a gene. The CDR3 totals 14 residues. CDR1 is LNHDA and CDR2 is SQIVND in the germline V gene (reference sequence). CDR3 sequence: CASSMAGVGDTQYF. CDR3 DNA: TGTGCCAGTAGTATGGCGGGAGTAGGAGATACGCAGTATTTT.

This clonotype was found many times. The chain recombines TRBV28 with TRBJ2-7, with 8 bases fitting TRBD2. J lost 3 bases, V lost 10 bases, and 11 bases had no gene match. CDR1 and CDR2 from the germline V gene are MDHEN and SYDVKM. CDR3 length: 14 residues. CDR3 sequence: CAKKREGGNYEQYF. Written as DNA, the CDR3 is TGTGCCAAGAAACGGGAGGGAGGGAACTACGAGCAGTACTTC.

The genes are TRBV20-1 and TRBJ1-2; weak D call: TRBD1 (6 bases). This CDR3 is built from 13 residues. V was clipped by 6 bases and J by 8 bases, with 19 bases between them. Germline V gene data show CDR1 as DFQATT and CDR2 as SNEGSKA (reference sequence). The DNA of the CDR3 is TGCAGTGCGTGTTTGGCAGGGGTGGGAGGCTACACCTTC. Encoded protein: CSACLAGVGGYTF.

This clonotype was counted at least ten times. The chain is built from TRBV2 and TRBJ2-7, with 8 bases fitting TRBD1. The CDR3 contains 16 residues. The germline gives CDR1 SNHLY, CDR2 FYNNEI. V gave up 1 base and J gave up 1 base; unmatched junction bases: 6. The CDR3 coding sequence is TGTGCCAGCAGTGAAGTCCCCGGGACAGGATCCTACGAGCAGTACTTC. It is translated as CASSEVPGTGSYEQYF. The full variable domain, completed using reference TRBV2 and TRBJ2-7, is EPEVTQTPSHQVTQMGQEVILRCVPISNHLYFYWYRQILGQKVEFLVSFYNNEISEKSEIFDDQFSVERPDGSNFTLKIRSTKLEDSAMYFCASSEVPGTGSYEQYFGPGTRLTVT.

This clonotype has at least ten counts. The rearrangement links TRBV24-1 to TRBJ2-5; 8 bases match TRBD1. The CDR3 is made up of 15 amino acids. Germline V lookup: CDR1 KGHDR, CDR2 SFDVKD. Trimming took 4 bases from V and 5 from J; bases not matched to a gene: 8. The CDR3 nucleotides are TGTGCCACCAGTGACCCCAGGGGGCGCATGGAGACCCAGTACTTC. It specifies CATSDPRGRMETQYF.

This clonotype has a handful of counts. This rearrangement joins TRBV11-2 to TRBJ1-3; D gene uncertain. V was cut by 2 bases and J by 4 bases, with 12 bases left in between. This CDR3 contains 15 residues. CDR1 SGHAT and CDR2 FQNNGV come from the germline V gene. This chain's CDR3 is CASSLFRHEGNTIYF. CDR3 bases: TGTGCCAGCAGCTTATTCAGACACGAAGGAAACACCATATATTTT.

As for this clonotype: A read error may be the cause here, since a much bigger clone is one base away. The chain uses TRBV28 and TRBJ1-4, with 8 bases identical to TRBD1. CDR1 MDHEN and CDR2 SYDVKM come from the germline V gene. The CDR3 extends over 15 amino acids. The CDR3 bases are TGTGCCAGCAGTCCGCAGGGGGCTACTAATGAAAAACTGTCTTTT. Residues: CASSPQGATNEKLSF. The full variable domain, with the rest looked up from reference TRBV28 and TRBJ1-4, is DVKVTQSSRYLVKRTGEKVFLECVQDMDHENMFWYRQDPGLGLRLIYFSYDVKMKEKGDIPEGYSVSREKKERFSLILESASTNQTSMYLCASSPQGATNEKLSFGSGTQLSVL.

This clonotype was counted ten times or more. The chain carries TRBV2 and TRBJ1-1, with D possibly TRBD1 on 5 matching bases. V lost 6 bases and J lost 5, with 16 bases in between. Germline V gives CDR1 SNHLY, CDR2 FYNNEI. CDR3 length: 14 amino acids. CDR3 coding DNA: TGTGCCAGCAGCCTCAGGGTGGTGGGGACTGAAGCTTTCTTT. It yields the protein CASSLRVVGTEAFF.

Ten or more counts support this clonotype. The CDR3 end shows no conserved phenylalanine or tryptophan, and so a read error is likely. Because the CDR3's place on the DNA is in doubt, the DNA is left out and the CDR3 is given as listed by TCRdb. The rearrangement uses TRBV2 and TRBJ1-1. The CDR3 contains 8 residues when both ends are counted. Germline CDR1 is SNHLY and CDR2 is FYNNEI. CDR3 in amino acids: CASSDLGG.

This clonotype has ten or more counts. V gene TRBV11-2 combines with J gene TRBJ2-7, with D tentatively TRBD2 (6 bases). The CDR3 is 14 residues long. V was pared by 1 base and J by 7 bases, with 14 bases between. Per germline, CDR1 SGHAT and CDR2 FQNNGV. CDR3 coding DNA: TGTGCCAGCAGCTTAGGGACTACTCTGTTAGAGCAGTACTTC. The encoded protein is CASSLGTTLLEQYF.